Reported below is one TCR beta chain. The antigen it binds to is not known. Base qualities are not provided; no much larger clone lies one nucleotide away. Including the terminal cysteine and phenylalanine, the CDR3 comprises 13 residues. Just the 39-base CDR3 DNA is kept, in frame starting at base 1. Reading the germline V gene gives CDR1 SGHTA and CDR2 FQGNSA. The V end loses 2 bases and the J end loses 7 bases, and a stretch of 11 bases separates them. Collaborating institutions collected whole blood in K2EDTA tubes following their own protocols. For TCRbeta analysis, collaborators shipped samples in one of three forms: frozen whole blood, isolated PBMCs, or DNA extracted from either of those sample types. The data belong to a study of blood T cell repertoires in COVID-19 (dated by TCRdb to about 2020). Background on the whole study: The collaborator samples originated in the United States, Italy and Spain and spanned the acute and convalescent phases of COVID-19. The prospective study material was composed of cDNA or gDNA derived from T cells, B-cell-depleted T cells, or PBMCs. Deeply sampled blood TCRbeta repertoires from subjects exposed to, actively infected with, or recovered from COVID-19 were included in the dataset. The samples were drawn from the first 160 participants of the ongoing ImmuneRACE study and from 1,254 subjects provided by 6 global collaborators. The sample metadata nearly always contained a de-identified subject ID, COVID-19 status, age in years and sex. Where available, HLA class I and class II types were taken from metadata supplied by the sample provider and were not determined by assay-based typing. The repertoires were released in a freely available public database intended as a resource for research on the immune response to SARS-CoV-2. On the study overall, not on this receptor specifically: How much clinical and demographic metadata was included differed by source and by participant, and the metadata was provided uncurated.

TCRbeta CDR3 regions were amplified from genomic DNA by means of the immunoSEQ Assay, a bias-controlled multiplex PCR. As for how the authors treated the data: Nucleated cell counts per sample were estimated from amplification of reference gene primers within the assay. Sequence reads were collapsed and filtered to measure the absolute abundance of every unique TCRbeta CDR3 rearrangement. For each sample, productive Simpson clonality was calculated as the square root of Simpson's diversity index across productive rearrangements. Sourced from immuneACCESS, this table was stored by TCRdb with only in-frame sequences that have V and J called. A share of the clones is absent; for the studies checked, an unresolved V gene accounts for under half, and the remainder has no known explanation. D and trimming were read from the DNA, whereas the V and J calls and clone size are those reported in that table. The sample profile shows roughly 120,000 clones; 65% to 80% of them were found once. Clones ranked in the top ten supply about 2.5% of the sample.

The origin of this receptor is a man in his forties or fifties with acute or convalescent COVID-19. The sequencing sample was made of peripheral blood. The chain joins TRBV7-2 to TRBJ1-1; a tentative D match to TRBD1 spans 6 bases. Here the CDR3 is given as CASSLTGRSEAFF. In nucleotides, the sequence is TGTGCCAGCAGCTTAACAGGGCGGAGTGAAGCTTTCTTT.